This entry describes one TCR beta chain. Its specificity is unknown. Repertoires were generated with immunoSEQ multiplex PCR, while TCRdb's copy carries only in-frame clones and drops some. In the table there are about 140,000 clones, approximately 89% of which are singletons. This sample was taken from a study of cytotoxic CD8 clonotypes in ibrutinib-treated CLL. Turning to the study itself: Response was recorded as partial in around 25 patients and complete in 2; at median 68 months, approximately 14 remained remitted and roughly 12 had progressed. Study-level findings and limits: The times at which samples were taken varied between sustained-remission and progressing patients. Treatment saw public clonotypes, which were uncommon, either contract or stay stable.

The sequencing used PBMCs, collected after 12 months of ibrutinib treatment. The clonotype comes from a human donor with chronic lymphocytic leukemia.

The CDR3 loop is CASSSRQGANTEAFF. In DNA form, the CDR3 reads TGTGCCAGCAGCTCGAGACAGGGGGCCAACACTGAAGCTTTCTTT. The chain employs TRBV7-9 and TRBJ1-1; the match to TRBD1 covers 10 bases. V gave up 4 bases and J gave up 2 bases; unmatched junction bases: 4. CDR3 length equals 15 residues. Germline assignment: CDR1 SEHNR and CDR2 FQNEAQ (reference sequence).